The 13 T cell receptor beta chains reported below all come from one sample, sequenced in a study of T-cell reconstitution after alpha-beta-depleted transplantation in children. Library preparation (for TCRbeta) was performed with unique molecular identifiers. Using its own MiXCR run on the PCR reads, TCRdb lists one record per CDR3 protein. Altogether fewer than 20,000 distinct CDR3 sequences are present, approximately 5.3% being singletons, with the ten largest covering 5.5% to 8.5%. The sequencing used PBMCs, collected before TCRalphabeta/CD19-depleted stem cell transplant. These receptors were collected from a boy under 18 with acute lymphoblastic leukemia, due to receive a stem cell transplant.

This clonotype was observed many times. V usage is TRBV28 and J usage is TRBJ2-7; no clear D gene. Trimming shortened V by 4 bases and J by 2 bases, and 9 bases separated the two germline ends. Per the germline V gene, CDR1 is MDHEN and CDR2 is SYDVKM. The CDR3 sequence is 13 residues long. The CDR3 here is CASSYHGTYEQYF. The DNA for the CDR3 is TGTGCCAGCAGTTATCACGGAACCTACGAGCAGTACTTC.

The sample holds many counts of this clonotype. This chain connects TRBV7-2 to TRBJ2-2, with 7 bases matching TRBD2. The CDR3 sequence is 17 residues long. V shed 10 bases, J shed 6 bases, and the junction held 20 bases outside the gene matches. CDR1 is SGHTA, CDR2 FQGNSA, per germline. The CDR3 nucleotides are TGTGCCATCCCCCTTGGCCCGGCGGGAGCCTGGGCCGGGGAGCTGTTTTTT. Amino acids: CAIPLGPAGAWAGELFF.

This clonotype is medium-sized within its sample. V and J are TRBV20-1 and TRBJ2-5; D call uncertain. V lost 4 bases to trimming and J lost 7 bases, with 10 bases between them. CDR1 and CDR2 (germline): DFQATT, SNEGSKA (reference sequence). There are 11 residues in the CDR3. The chain's CDR3 is CSATLGRTQYF. In DNA form, the CDR3 reads TGCAGTGCTACCCTTGGACGGACCCAGTACTTC.

This clonotype is classed as medium-sized. The chain combines TRBV12-3 or TRBV12-4 with TRBJ2-2, with TRBD2 matching 16 bases. Trimming removed 6 bases from V and 6 bases from J; junction bases left unmatched: 4. This CDR3 has 16 residues. The CDR3 DNA follows: TGTGCCAGCAGAACCGGGACTAGCGGGAGGGCCGGGGAGCTGTTTTTT. Protein: CASRTGTSGRAGELFF.

This clonotype ranks as medium-sized. This chain's CDR3 is CASSSRGQETQYF. CDR3 sequence (DNA): TGTGCCAGCAGTTCCAGGGGCCAAGAGACCCAGTACTTC. This chain joins TRBV12-3 or TRBV12-4 and TRBJ2-5, with D possibly TRBD1 on 6 matching bases. This CDR3 has 13 amino acids. Between the trimmed V and J ends, which lost 4 bases and 1 base, there was a span of 7 bases.

The table lists this clonotype with a few counts. The genes are TRBV28 and TRBJ2-7, with 10 bases identical to TRBD2. The germline V gene has CDR1 MDHEN and CDR2 SYDVKM. The CDR3 loop spans 16 amino acids. Unmatched junction bases numbered 12, after V lost 4 bases and J lost 6 bases. The DNA for the CDR3 is TGTGCCAGCAGTTGGGGAGCGGGGGGGCCCCTGGGCGAGCAGTACTTC. Translation: CASSWGAGGPLGEQYF.

This clonotype came up many times. This chain joins TRBV6-6 and TRBJ1-2, with D possibly being TRBD1 (6 bases). Trimming removed 8 bases at V and 4 bases at J, with 14 bases between. The germline gives CDR1 MNHNY, CDR2 SVGAGI (reference sequence). The CDR3 spans 13 residues. CDR3 in amino acids: CASRGPDFYGYTF. CDR3 nucleotide sequence: TGTGCCAGCCGGGGGCCCGATTTCTATGGCTACACCTTC.

This clonotype has a count of ten or more. V and J are TRBV4-2 and TRBJ2-7; TRBD2 matches 7 bases. J lost 0 bases, V lost 4 bases, and 9 bases had no gene match. CDR1 is LGHNA and CDR2 is YNFKEQ in the germline V gene. The CDR3 extends over 16 amino acids. CDR3 coding DNA: TGTGCCAGCAGCCCAGTTGGGGCGGGAGTCTCCTACGAGCAGTACTTC. Translation: CASSPVGAGVSYEQYF.

This clonotype appeared a few times. The J gene is TRBJ2-1, the V gene TRBV7-8; a possible D gene is TRBD2 (5 bases). Trimming took off 9 bases at V and 6 bases at J, with 18 bases between the two ends. CDR1 and CDR2 from the germline V gene are SGHVS and FQNEAQ. This CDR3 spans 14 amino acids. CDR3 nucleotides: TGTGCCAGGGGCCCTGGACTCGATACCAATGAGCAGTTCTTC. It translates to CARGPGLDTNEQFF. Looking up the rest from reference TRBV7-8 and TRBJ2-1 gives the full variable domain: GAGVSQSPRYKVAKRGQDVALRCDPISGHVSLFWYQQALGQGPEFLTYFQNEAQLDKSGLPSDRFFAERPEGSVSTLKIQRTQQEDSAVYLCARGPGLDTNEQFFGPGTRLTVL.

The sample holds many counts of this clonotype. This rearrangement joins TRBV18 to TRBJ1-1; maybe TRBD1 (6 bases). V lost 6 bases and J lost 2, with 16 bases in between. Looked up from germline, CDR1 is KGHSH and CDR2 is LQKENI. CDR3 size: 15 residues. CDR3 in DNA: TGTGCCAGCTCGTCATACAGGGAGGCAAACACTGAAGCTTTCTTT. Protein: CASSSYREANTEAFF.

This clonotype was found many times. This chain joins TRBV5-1 and TRBJ2-7, with D tentatively TRBD2 (5 bases). In germline, CDR1 is SGHRS, CDR2 YFSETQ. The CDR3 consists of 14 residues. Deletions cut 4 bases from V and 0 bases from J, with 11 bases between. The CDR3 here is CASSQKSGSYEQYF. CDR3 in DNA: TGCGCCAGCAGCCAAAAGAGCGGCTCCTACGAGCAGTACTTC.

This clonotype was picked up many times. This chain connects TRBV9 to TRBJ2-7; perhaps TRBD2 as D (5 bases). This CDR3 spans 13 amino acids. The V end was cut by 0 bases, the J end by 1 base, with 5 bases between. Germline V gene sequence: CDR1 SGDLS, CDR2 YYNGEE. CDR3 amino acids: CASSVGGSYEQYF. In DNA, the CDR3 is TGTGCCAGCAGCGTAGGAGGGTCCTACGAGCAGTACTTC.

This clonotype was picked up many times. The gene calls are TRBV21-1 and TRBJ1-6; the table's D call of TRBD1 was not tested on the DNA. TRBV21-1 is tagged as a pseudogene. CDR3 length: 17 amino acids. Here the CDR3 reads CASSKAQLGGRASPLHF. For the CDR3, the DNA is TGTGCCAGCAGCAAAGCGCAATTGGGGGGGCGAGCTTCACCCCTCCACTTT.